The T cell receptor (beta chain) under discussion was sequenced for a study of T cell changes during pregnancy in multiple sclerosis (dated by TCRdb to the late 2010s). Study-wide context: The study examined how the T cell repertoire changed over the course of pregnancy in women with multiple sclerosis.

Per the germline V gene, MNHNS is the CDR1 and SASEGT is the CDR2. CDR3 length: 13 amino acids, cysteine to phenylalanine. Left in the record is the CDR3 DNA by itself, 39 bases read in frame from the first base. V loses 11 bases of germline sequence and J loses 2 bases, and the interval between the two ends is 13 bases. The protocol used for the library was the immunoSEQ multiplex PCR assay. The source is immuneACCESS, and TCRdb retained only in-frame sequences with V and J called. Part of the clones is not carried over; for the studies checked, unresolved V genes explain less than half of this, and the remainder is unexplained. Recorded for this sample are 30,000 to 40,000 clones; roughly 87% of them occurred a single time. The ten top clones hold around 8% of the sample. As to this clone: Its antigen remains unidentified. No base qualities exist here, and no much larger clone lies one base off it.

This sequence was found in a female donor with multiple sclerosis, enrolled in a pregnancy study. The chain links TRBV6-1 with TRBJ1-3; the D segment cannot be called with confidence. Sequences were derived from CD8+ T cells from peripheral blood mononuclear cells, sampled before pregnancy. The CDR3 region has the sequence CAVFVETGNTIYF. The nucleotide sequence reads TGTGCCGTATTTGTAGAGACTGGAAACACCATATATTTT.